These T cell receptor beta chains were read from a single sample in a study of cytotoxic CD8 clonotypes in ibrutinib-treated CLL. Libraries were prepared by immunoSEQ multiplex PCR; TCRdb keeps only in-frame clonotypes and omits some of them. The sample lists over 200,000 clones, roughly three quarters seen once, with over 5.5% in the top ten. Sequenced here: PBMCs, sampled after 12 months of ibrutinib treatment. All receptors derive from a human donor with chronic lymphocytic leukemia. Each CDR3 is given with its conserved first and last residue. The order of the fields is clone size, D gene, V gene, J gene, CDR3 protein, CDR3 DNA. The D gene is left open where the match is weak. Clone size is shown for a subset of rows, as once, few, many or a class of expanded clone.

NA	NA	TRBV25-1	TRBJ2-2	CASSTDHTGELFF	TGTGCCAGCAGCACAGACCACACCGGGGAGCTGTTTTTT
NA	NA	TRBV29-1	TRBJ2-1	CSVYPGAANEQFF	TGCAGCGTTTATCCGGGGGCTGCAAATGAGCAGTTCTTC
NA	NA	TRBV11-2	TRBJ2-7	CASSQDIYVPSYEQYF	TGTGCCAGCAGCCAAGACATCTATGTCCCCTCCTACGAGCAGTACTTC
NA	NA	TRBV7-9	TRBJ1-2	CASSTLRGYHYGYTF	TGTGCCAGCAGCACCCTTCGAGGGTATCATTATGGCTACACCTTC
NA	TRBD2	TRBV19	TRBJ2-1	CASSIERLAGDHEQFF	TGTGCCAGTAGTATAGAGCGACTAGCGGGAGACCATGAGCAGTTCTTC
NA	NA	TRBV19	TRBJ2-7	CASSMRAVTYEQYF	TGTGCCAGTAGTATGCGGGCGGTTACCTACGAGCAGTACTTC
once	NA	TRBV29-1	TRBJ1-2	CSVTGYANYGYTF	TGCAGCGTCACAGGGTACGCTAACTATGGCTACACCTTC
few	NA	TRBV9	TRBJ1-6	CASSERGRHNSPLHF	TGTGCCAGCAGCGAACGGGGTAGACATAATTCACCCCTCCACTTT
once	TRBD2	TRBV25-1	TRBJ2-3	CASSVGAGETDTQYF	TGTGCCAGCAGTGTAGGAGCGGGGGAGACAGATACGCAGTATTTT
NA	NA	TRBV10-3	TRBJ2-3	CAISEFVDTQYF	TGTGCCATCAGTGAGTTCGTCGATACGCAGTATTTT
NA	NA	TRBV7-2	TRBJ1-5	CASSSDRNQPQHF	TGTGCCAGCAGTTCTGACAGAAATCAGCCCCAGCATTTT
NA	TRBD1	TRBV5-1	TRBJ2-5	CASSSSNRGETQYF	TGCGCCAGCAGCTCGAGCAACAGGGGAGAGACCCAGTACTTC
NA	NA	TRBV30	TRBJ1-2	CAWSQGHLPLYGYTF	TGTGCCTGGAGTCAGGGGCACCTACCTCTATATGGCTACACCTTC
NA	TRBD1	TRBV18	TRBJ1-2	CASSPPGTGGGYTF	TGTGCCAGCTCACCACCCGGGACAGGGGGCGGCTACACCTTC
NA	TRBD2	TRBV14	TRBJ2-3	CASSQGLAGVYF	TGTGCCAGCAGCCAGGGACTAGCGGGAGTATATTTT
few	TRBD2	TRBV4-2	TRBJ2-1	CASGTTSGSYNEQFF	TGTGCCAGCGGAACAACTAGCGGGTCCTACAATGAGCAGTTCTTC
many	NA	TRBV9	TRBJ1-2	CASSVGFGRAPYGYTF	TGTGCCAGCAGCGTAGGGTTCGGAAGGGCCCCCTATGGCTACACCTTC
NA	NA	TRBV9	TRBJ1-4	CASSVGSGAGEKLFF	TGTGCCAGCAGCGTAGGGTCAGGGGCAGGTGAAAAACTGTTTTTT
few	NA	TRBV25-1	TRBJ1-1	CASSEGRGAFF	TGTGCCAGCAGTGAGGGGAGGGGAGCTTTCTTT
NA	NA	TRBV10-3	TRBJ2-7	CAISGTPYEQYF	TGTGCCATCAGTGGGACACCCTACGAGCAGTACTTC
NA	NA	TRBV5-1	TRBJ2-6	CASSSRGGASGANVLTF	TGCGCCAGCAGCTCCCGAGGGGGGGCAAGTGGGGCCAACGTCCTGACTTTC
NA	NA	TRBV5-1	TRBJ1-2	CASSAGTSPWNGYTF	TGCGCCAGCAGCGCCGGGACTTCCCCGTGGAATGGCTACACCTTC
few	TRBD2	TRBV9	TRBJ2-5	CASSVEVLGGELKETQYF	TGTGCCAGCAGCGTAGAGGTCCTTGGGGGGGAGCTCAAAGAGACCCAGTACTTC
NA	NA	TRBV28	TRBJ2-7	CASSLSGYEQYF	TGTGCCAGCAGTTTAAGTGGGTACGAGCAGTACTTC
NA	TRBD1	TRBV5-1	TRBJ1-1	CASSNRGSNTEAFF	TGCGCCAGCAGCAACAGGGGCTCGAACACTGAAGCTTTCTTT
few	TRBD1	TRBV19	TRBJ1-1	CASSGQGSTPRAEAFF	TGTGCCAGTAGTGGACAGGGGTCCACCCCTCGGGCTGAAGCTTTCTTT
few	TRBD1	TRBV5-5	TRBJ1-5	CASSLGDSTWGNQPQHF	TGTGCCAGCAGCTTGGGGGACAGTACTTGGGGAAATCAGCCCCAGCATTTT
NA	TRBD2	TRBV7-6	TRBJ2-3	CASSLRRGGTDTQYF	TGTGCCAGCAGCTTAAGGCGGGGGGGGACAGATACGCAGTATTTT
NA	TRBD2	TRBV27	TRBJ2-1	CASSFRLAGVSEQFF	TGTGCCAGCAGTTTCCGACTAGCGGGAGTCTCTGAGCAGTTCTTC
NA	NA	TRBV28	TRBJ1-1	CAISVLPMNTEAFF	TGTGCCATATCGGTTCTCCCGATGAACACTGAAGCTTTCTTT
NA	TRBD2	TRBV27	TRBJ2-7	CASSPTSGRAWLIYEQYF	TGTGCCAGCAGTCCGACTAGCGGGAGGGCCTGGTTAATTTACGAGCAGTACTTC
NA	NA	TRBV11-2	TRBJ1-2	CASSQDSYYGYTF	TGTGCCAGCAGCCAAGACAGCTACTATGGCTACACCTTC
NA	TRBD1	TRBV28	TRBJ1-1	CASRGQGIEAFF	TGTGCCAGCAGGGGACAGGGTATTGAAGCTTTCTTT
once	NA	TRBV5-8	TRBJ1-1	CASSPGFGTGEAFF	TGTGCCAGCAGCCCTGGTTTTGGAACAGGGGAAGCTTTCTTT
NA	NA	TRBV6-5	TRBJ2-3	CASGRPSTDTQYF	TGTGCCAGCGGTCGGCCTAGCACAGATACGCAGTATTTT
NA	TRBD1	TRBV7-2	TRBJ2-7	CASSLARGTGAYEQYF	TGTGCCAGCAGCTTAGCGAGGGGGACAGGGGCCTACGAGCAGTACTTC
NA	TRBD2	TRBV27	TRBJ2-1	CASSGLAGRDNEQFF	TGTGCCAGTTCGGGACTAGCGGGGCGGGACAATGAGCAGTTCTTC
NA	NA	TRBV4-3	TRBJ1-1	CATATRDRDLDTEAFF	TGCGCCACCGCGACCCGGGACCGCGACCTGGACACTGAAGCTTTCTTT
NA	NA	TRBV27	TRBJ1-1	CASSSPGAAPLMNTEAFF	TGTGCCAGCAGTTCCCCGGGGGCCGCCCCTCTCATGAACACTGAAGCTTTCTTT
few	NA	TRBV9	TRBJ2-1	CASSAHDGSSYNEQFF	TGTGCCAGCAGCGCGCACGACGGGAGCTCCTACAATGAGCAGTTCTTC
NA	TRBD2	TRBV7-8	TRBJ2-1	CASREGLAGLFLGNEQFF	TGTGCCAGCAGGGAAGGACTAGCGGGACTGTTTTTGGGGAATGAGCAGTTCTTC
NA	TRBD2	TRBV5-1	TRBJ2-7	CASSPRTSGGAGYEQYF	TGCGCCAGCAGCCCCCGGACTAGCGGGGGGGCGGGCTACGAGCAGTACTTC
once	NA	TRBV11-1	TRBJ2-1	CASSQNPITYNEQFF	TGTGCCAGCAGCCAGAACCCCATCACCTACAATGAGCAGTTCTTC
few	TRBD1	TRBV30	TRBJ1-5	CAWSVRGRRSNQPQHF	TGTGCCTGGAGTGTAAGGGGGCGAAGAAGCAATCAGCCCCAGCATTTT
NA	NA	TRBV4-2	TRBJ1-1	CASSQVGAGKTEAFF	TGTGCCAGCAGCCAAGTAGGGGCCGGTAAAACTGAAGCTTTCTTT